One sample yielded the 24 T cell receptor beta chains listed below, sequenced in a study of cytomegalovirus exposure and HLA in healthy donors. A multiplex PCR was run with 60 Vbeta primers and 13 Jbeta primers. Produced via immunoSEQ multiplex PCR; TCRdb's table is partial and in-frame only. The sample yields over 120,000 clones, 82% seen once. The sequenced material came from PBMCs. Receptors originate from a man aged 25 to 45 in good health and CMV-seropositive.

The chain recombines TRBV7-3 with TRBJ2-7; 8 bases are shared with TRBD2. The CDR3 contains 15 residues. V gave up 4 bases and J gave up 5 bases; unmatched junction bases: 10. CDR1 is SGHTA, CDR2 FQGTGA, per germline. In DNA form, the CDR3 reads TGTGCCAGCAGCTCAAAGGCGGGGGGCATTGACGAGCAGTACTTC. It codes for CASSSKAGGIDEQYF.

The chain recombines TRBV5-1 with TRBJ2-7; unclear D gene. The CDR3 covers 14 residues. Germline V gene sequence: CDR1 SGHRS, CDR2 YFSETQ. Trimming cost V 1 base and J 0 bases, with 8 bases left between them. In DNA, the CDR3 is TGCGCCAGCAGCTTGATCCCGGGCTCCTACGAGCAGTACTTC. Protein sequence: CASSLIPGSYEQYF.

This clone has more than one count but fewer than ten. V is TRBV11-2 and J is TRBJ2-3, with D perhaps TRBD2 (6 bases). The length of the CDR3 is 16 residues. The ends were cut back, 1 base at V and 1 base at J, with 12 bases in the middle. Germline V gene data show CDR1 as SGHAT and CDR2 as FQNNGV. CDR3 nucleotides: TGTGCCAGCAGCTTAGGCGTGGGGGGAGGCACAGATACGCAGTATTTT. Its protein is CASSLGVGGGTDTQYF.

The CDR3 DNA sequence: TGTGCCAGCAGCTTAGTGAGCGGACGGGGTTGGACCCAGTACTTC. This gives the protein CASSLVSGRGWTQYF. The chain links TRBV7-2 to TRBJ2-5; tentatively, D is TRBD2 (5 bases). V was clipped by 1 base and J by 7 bases, with 16 bases between them. Germline V lookup: CDR1 SGHTA, CDR2 FQGNSA. The CDR3 covers 15 residues.

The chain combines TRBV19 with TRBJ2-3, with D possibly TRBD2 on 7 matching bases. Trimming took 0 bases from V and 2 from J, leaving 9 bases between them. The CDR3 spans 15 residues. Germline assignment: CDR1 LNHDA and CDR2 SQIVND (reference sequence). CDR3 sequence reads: CASSIDAGATDTQYF. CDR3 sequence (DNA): TGTGCCAGTAGTATAGATGCGGGGGCCACAGATACGCAGTATTTT.

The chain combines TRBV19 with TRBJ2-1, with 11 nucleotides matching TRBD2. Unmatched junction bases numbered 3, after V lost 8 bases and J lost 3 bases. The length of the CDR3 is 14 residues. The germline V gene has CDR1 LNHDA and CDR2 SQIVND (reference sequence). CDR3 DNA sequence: TGTGCCAGTTCGGGACTAGCGGACTACAATGAGCAGTTCTTC. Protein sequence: CASSGLADYNEQFF.

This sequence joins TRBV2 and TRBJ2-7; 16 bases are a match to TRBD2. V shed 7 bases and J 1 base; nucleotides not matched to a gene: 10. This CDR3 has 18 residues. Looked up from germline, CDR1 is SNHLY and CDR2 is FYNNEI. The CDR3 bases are TGTGCCAGCACCTCGGGACTAGCGGGGGGGCCGAGGTCCTACGAGCAGTACTTC. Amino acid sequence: CASTSGLAGGPRSYEQYF.

DNA for the CDR3: TGTGCCAGCAGCCAGACGGGACAGGGGTACACTGAAGCTTTCTTT. Its protein is CASSQTGQGYTEAFF. The J gene is TRBJ1-1, the V gene TRBV5-6; TRBD1 matches at 10 bases. The germline CDR1 and CDR2 sequences are SGHDT and YYEEEE. The CDR3 is made up of 15 amino acids. V dropped 4 bases and J dropped 3; count of bases not matched to a gene: 6. Variable domain in full (rest from reference TRBV5-6 and TRBJ1-1): DAGVTQSPTHLIKTRGQQVTLRCSPKSGHDTVSWYQQALGQGPQFIFQYYEEEERQRGNFPDRFSGHQFPNYSSELNVNALLLGDSALYLCASSQTGQGYTEAFFGQGTRLTVV.

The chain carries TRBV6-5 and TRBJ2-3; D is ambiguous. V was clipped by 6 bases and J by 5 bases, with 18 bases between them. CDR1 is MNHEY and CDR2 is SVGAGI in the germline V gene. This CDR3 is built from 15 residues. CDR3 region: CASRIDYTTQDTQYF. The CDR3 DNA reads TGTGCCAGCAGGATAGATTACACTACCCAAGATACGCAGTATTTT.

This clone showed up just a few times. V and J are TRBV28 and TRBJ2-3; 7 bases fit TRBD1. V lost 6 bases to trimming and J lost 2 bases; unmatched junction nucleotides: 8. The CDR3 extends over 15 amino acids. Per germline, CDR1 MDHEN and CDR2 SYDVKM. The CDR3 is CASSPPTGITDTQYF. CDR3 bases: TGTGCCAGCAGCCCCCCGACAGGGATCACAGATACGCAGTATTTT.

CDR3 bases: TGTGCCAGCAGCTTGGTGACAGTCTATGGCTACACCTTC. Protein sequence: CASSLVTVYGYTF. J is TRBJ1-2 and V is TRBV5-4; TRBD1 might be the D (5 bases). Germline CDR1 is SGHNT and CDR2 is YYREEE (reference sequence). The CDR3 has 13 residues. Trimming removed 0 bases from V and 4 bases from J, with 7 bases in between.

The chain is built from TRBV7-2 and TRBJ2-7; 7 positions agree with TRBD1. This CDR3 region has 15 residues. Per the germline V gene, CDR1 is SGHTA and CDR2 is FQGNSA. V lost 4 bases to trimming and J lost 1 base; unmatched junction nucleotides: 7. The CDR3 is CASSSTGLVSYEQYF. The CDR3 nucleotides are TGTGCCAGCAGCTCGACAGGGCTCGTTTCCTACGAGCAGTACTTC.

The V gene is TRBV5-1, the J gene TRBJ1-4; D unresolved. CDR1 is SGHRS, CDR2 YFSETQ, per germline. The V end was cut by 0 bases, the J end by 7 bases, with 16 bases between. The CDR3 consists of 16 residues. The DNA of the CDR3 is TGCGCCAGCAGCTTGGATTTGGGTGGAGCTACTGAAAAACTGTTTTTT. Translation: CASSLDLGGATEKLFF.

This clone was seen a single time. Written as DNA, the CDR3 is TGTGCCAGCAGCACCACACGGGGTAGGGATGGCTACACCTTC. It translates to CASSTTRGRDGYTF. The V and J genes are TRBV7-2 and TRBJ1-2; D is ambiguous. From germline, CDR1 is SGHTA and CDR2 FQGNSA. Trimming left V 5 bases short and J 6 bases short, with 16 bases between. There are 14 residues in the CDR3.

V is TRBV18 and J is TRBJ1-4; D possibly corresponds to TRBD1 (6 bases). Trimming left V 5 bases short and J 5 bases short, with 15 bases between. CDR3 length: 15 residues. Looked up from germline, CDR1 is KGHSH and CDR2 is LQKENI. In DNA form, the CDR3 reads TGTGCCAGCTCATCACTACAGGGTACAAATGAAAAACTGTTTTTT. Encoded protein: CASSSLQGTNEKLFF.

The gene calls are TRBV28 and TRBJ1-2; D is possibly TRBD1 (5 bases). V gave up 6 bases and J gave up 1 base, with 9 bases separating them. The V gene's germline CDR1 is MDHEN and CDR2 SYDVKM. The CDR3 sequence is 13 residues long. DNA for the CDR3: TGTGCCAGCAGCCTAGACAGTAACTATGGCTACACCTTC. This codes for CASSLDSNYGYTF.

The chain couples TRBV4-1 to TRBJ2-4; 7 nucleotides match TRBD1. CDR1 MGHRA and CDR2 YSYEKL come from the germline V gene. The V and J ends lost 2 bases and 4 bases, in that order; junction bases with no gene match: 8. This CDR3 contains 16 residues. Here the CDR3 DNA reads TGCGCCAGCAGCCAAAGTTCCTCAGGGGGTAAAAACATTCAGTACTTC. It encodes CASSQSSSGGKNIQYF.

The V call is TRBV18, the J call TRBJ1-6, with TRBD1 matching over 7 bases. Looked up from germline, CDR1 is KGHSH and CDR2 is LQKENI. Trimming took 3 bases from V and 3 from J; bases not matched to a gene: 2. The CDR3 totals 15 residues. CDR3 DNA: TGTGCCAGCTCACCCCAGGGGGGCTATAATTCACCCCTCCACTTT. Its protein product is CASSPQGGYNSPLHF. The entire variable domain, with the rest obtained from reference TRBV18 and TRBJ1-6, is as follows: NAGVMQNPRHLVRRRGQEARLRCSPMKGHSHVYWYRQLPEEGLKFMVYLQKENIIDESGMPKERFSAEFPKEGPSILRIQQVVRGDSAAYFCASSPQGGYNSPLHFGNGTRLTVT.

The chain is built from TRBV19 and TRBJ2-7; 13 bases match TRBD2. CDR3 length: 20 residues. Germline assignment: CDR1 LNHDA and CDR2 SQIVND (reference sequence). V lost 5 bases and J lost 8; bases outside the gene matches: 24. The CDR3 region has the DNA TGTGCCAGTAGTCACCGCCTCACCCCGGGACTAGCGGGAAACCGACCTCAGCAGTACTTC. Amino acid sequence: CASSHRLTPGLAGNRPQQYF.

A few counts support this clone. In DNA form, the CDR3 reads TGTGCCAGCAGCCGTGGGTGGGGACAGGGGGCGGGGGAGCAGTACTTC. This sequence encodes CASSRGWGQGAGEQYF. V gene TRBV27 combines with J gene TRBJ2-7; 12 nucleotides match TRBD1. J lost 7 bases, V lost 6 bases, and 13 bases had no gene match. Per the germline V gene, CDR1 is MNHEY and CDR2 is SMNVEV (reference sequence). The CDR3 spans 16 residues.

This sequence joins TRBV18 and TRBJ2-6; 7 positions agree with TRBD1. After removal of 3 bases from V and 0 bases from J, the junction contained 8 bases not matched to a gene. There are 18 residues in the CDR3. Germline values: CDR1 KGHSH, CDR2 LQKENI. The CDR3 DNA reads TGTGCCAGCTCACCGTTTGGGACAGTCGACTCTGGGGCCAACGTCCTGACTTTC. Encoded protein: CASSPFGTVDSGANVLTF. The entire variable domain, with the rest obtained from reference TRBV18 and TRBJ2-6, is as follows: NAGVMQNPRHLVRRRGQEARLRCSPMKGHSHVYWYRQLPEEGLKFMVYLQKENIIDESGMPKERFSAEFPKEGPSILRIQQVVRGDSAAYFCASSPFGTVDSGANVLTFGAGSRLTVL.

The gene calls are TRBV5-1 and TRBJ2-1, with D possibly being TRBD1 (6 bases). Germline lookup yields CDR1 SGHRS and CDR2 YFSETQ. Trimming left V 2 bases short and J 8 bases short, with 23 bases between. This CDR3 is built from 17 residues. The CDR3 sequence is CASSLDPGVSSRDEQFF. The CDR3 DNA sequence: TGCGCCAGCAGCTTAGACCCAGGGGTTAGCTCGAGGGATGAGCAGTTCTTC. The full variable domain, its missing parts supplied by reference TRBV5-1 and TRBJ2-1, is KAGVTQTPRYLIKTRGQQVTLSCSPISGHRSVSWYQQTPGQGLQFLFEYFSETQRNKGNFPGRFSGRQFSNSRSEMNVSTLELGDSALYLCASSLDPGVSSRDEQFFGPGTRLTVL.

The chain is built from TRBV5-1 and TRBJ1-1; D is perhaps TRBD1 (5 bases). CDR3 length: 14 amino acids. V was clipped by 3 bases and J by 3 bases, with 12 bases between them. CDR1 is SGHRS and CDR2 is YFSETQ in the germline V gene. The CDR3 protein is CASSSLGGDTEAFF. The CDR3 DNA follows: TGCGCCAGCAGCTCGTTGGGGGGGGACACTGAAGCTTTCTTT.

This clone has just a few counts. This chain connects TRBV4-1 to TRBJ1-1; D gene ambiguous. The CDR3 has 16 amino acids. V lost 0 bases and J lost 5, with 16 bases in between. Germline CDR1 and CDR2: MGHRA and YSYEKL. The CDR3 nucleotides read TGCGCCAGCAGCCAAGAAGGGAAAGGGAGGTTGACTGAAGCTTTCTTT. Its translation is CASSQEGKGRLTEAFF.